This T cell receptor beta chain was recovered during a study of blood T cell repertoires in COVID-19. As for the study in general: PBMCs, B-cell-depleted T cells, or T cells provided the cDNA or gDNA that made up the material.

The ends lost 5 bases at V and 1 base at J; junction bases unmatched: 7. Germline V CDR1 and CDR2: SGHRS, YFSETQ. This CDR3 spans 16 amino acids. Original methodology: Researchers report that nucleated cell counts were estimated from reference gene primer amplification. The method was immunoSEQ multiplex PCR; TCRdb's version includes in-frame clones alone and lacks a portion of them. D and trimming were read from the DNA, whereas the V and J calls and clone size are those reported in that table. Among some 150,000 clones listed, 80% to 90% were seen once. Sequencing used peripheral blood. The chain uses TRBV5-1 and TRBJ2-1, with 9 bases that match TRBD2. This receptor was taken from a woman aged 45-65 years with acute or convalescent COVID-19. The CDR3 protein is CASSFPGLASYNEQFF. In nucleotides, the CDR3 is TGCGCCAGCAGTTTCCCGGGACTAGCATCCTACAATGAGCAGTTCTTC.